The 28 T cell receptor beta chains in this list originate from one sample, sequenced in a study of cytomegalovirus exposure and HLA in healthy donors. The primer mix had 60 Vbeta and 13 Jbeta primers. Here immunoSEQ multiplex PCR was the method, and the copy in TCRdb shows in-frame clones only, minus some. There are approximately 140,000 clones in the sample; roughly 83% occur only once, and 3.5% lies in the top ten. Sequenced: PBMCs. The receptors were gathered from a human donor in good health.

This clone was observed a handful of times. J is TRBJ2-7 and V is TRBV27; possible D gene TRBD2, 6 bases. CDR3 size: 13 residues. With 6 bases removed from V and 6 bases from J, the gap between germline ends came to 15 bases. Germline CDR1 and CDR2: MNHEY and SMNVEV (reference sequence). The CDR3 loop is CASSQLRGTEQYF. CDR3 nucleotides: TGTGCCAGCAGCCAGCTTCGGGGGACCGAGCAGTACTTC.

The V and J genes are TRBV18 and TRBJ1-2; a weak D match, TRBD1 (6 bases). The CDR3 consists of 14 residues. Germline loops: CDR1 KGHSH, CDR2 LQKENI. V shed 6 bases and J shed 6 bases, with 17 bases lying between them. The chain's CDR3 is CASSSEGVWDGYTF. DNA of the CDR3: TGTGCCAGCTCGTCTGAGGGGGTTTGGGATGGCTACACCTTC. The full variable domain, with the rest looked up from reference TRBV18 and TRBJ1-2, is NAGVMQNPRHLVRRRGQEARLRCSPMKGHSHVYWYRQLPEEGLKFMVYLQKENIIDESGMPKERFSAEFPKEGPSILRIQQVVRGDSAAYFCASSSEGVWDGYTFGSGTRLTVV.

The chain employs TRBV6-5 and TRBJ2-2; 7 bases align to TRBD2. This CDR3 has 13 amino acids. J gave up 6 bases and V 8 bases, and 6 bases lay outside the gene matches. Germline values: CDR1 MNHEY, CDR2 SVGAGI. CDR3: CASGRGEPGELFF. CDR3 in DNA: TGTGCCAGCGGGAGGGGTGAGCCCGGGGAGCTGTTTTTT.

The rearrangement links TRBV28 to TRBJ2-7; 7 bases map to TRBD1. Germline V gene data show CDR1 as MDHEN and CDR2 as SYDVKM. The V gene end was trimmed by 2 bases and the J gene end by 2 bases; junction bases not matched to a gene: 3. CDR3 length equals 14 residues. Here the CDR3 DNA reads TGTGCCAGCAGTTTACGGGACAGAACCTACGAGCAGTACTTC. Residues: CASSLRDRTYEQYF.

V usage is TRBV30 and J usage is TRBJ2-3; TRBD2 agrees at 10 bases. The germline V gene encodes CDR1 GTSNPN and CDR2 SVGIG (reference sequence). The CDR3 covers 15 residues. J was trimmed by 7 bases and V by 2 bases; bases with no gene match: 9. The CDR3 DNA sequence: TGTGCCTGGAGTCCTATAGCGGGGGGCGGATATACGCAGTATTTT. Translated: CAWSPIAGGGYTQYF.

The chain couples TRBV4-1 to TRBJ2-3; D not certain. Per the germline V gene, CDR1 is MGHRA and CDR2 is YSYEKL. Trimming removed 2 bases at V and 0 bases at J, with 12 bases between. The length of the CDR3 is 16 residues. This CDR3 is CASSQPGPSSTDTQYF. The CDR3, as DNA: TGCGCCAGCAGCCAACCGGGTCCCTCTAGCACAGATACGCAGTATTTT.

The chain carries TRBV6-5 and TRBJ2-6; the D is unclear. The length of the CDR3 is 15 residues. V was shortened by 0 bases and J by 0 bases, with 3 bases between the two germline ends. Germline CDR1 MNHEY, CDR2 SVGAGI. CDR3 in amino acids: CASSYSLSGANVLTF. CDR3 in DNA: TGTGCCAGCAGTTACTCCCTCTCTGGGGCCAACGTCCTGACTTTC.

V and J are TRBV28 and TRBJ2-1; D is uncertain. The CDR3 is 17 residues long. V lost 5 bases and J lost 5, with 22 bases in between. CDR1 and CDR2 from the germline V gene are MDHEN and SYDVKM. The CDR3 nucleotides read TGTGCCAGCAGTCCACTACCCCTCACCACTAACAACAATGAGCAGTTCTTC. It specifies CASSPLPLTTNNNEQFF.

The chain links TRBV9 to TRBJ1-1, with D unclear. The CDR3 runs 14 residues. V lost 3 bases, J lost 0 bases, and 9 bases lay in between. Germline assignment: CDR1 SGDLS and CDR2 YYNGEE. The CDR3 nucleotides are TGTGCCAGCAGCGGCACATTGCTGAACACTGAAGCTTTCTTT. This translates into CASSGTLLNTEAFF.

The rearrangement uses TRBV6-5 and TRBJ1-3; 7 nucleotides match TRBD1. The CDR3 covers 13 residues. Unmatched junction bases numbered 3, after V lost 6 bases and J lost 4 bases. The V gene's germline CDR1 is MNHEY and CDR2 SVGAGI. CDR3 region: CASSRGSGNTIYF. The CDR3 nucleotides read TGTGCCAGCAGCAGGGGGTCAGGAAACACCATATATTTT.

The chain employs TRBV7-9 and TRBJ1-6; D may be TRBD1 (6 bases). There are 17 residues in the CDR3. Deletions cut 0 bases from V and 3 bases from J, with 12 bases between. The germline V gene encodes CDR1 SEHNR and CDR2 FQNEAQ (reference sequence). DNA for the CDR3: TGTGCCAGCAGCTTAGCGGGGCGGACAGTCTATAATTCACCCCTCCACTTT. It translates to CASSLAGRTVYNSPLHF.

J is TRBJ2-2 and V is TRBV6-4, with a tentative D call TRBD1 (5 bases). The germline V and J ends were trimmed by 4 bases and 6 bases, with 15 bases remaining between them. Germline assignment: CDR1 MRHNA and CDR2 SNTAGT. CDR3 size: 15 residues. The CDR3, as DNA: TGTGCCAGCAGTGGCGGCGGTAGGGGTTCCGGGGAGCTGTTTTTT. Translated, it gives CASSGGGRGSGELFF.

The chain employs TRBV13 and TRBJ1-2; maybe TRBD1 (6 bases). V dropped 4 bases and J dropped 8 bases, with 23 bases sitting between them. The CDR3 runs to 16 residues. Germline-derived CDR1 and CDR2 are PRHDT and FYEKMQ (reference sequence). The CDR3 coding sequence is TGTGCCAGCAGCTCCTCCCTACAGGGCTTGGGGTTCGGCTACACCTTC. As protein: CASSSSLQGLGFGYTF. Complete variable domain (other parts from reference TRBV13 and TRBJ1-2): AAGVIQSPRHLIKEKRETATLKCYPIPRHDTVYWYQQGPGQDPQFLISFYEKMQSDKGSIPDRFSAQQFSDYHSELNMSSLELGDSALYFCASSSSLQGLGFGYTFGSGTRLTVV.

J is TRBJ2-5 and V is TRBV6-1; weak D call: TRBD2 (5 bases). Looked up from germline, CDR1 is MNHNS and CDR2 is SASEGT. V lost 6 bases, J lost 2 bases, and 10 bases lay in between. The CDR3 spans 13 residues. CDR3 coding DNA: TGTGCCAGCAGAATTACGGGGCAAGAGACCCAGTACTTC. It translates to CASRITGQETQYF.

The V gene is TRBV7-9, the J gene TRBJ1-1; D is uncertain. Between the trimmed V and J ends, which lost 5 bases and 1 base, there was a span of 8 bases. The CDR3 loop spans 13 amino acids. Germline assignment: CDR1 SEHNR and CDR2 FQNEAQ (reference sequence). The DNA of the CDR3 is TGTGCCAGCAGCCTCGTCCCGAACACTGAAGCTTTCTTT. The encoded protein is CASSLVPNTEAFF.

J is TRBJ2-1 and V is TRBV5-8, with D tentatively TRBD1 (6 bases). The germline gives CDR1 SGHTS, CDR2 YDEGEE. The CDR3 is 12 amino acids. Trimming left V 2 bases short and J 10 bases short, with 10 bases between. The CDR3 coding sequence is TGTGCCAGCAGCTTAACAGGGAGAGAGCAGTTCTTC. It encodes CASSLTGREQFF.

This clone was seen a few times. DNA for the CDR3: TGTGCCAGCAGCCCCTATGTTGGTGGCAGGGAAGAAGCTTTCTTT. The encoded protein is CASSPYVGGREEAFF. The chain joins TRBV7-6 to TRBJ1-1; tentatively, D is TRBD1 (5 bases). Germline V gene sequence: CDR1 SGHVS, CDR2 FNYEAQ. The CDR3 has 15 residues. The V and J ends lost 5 bases and 8 bases respectively, with 21 bases between them.

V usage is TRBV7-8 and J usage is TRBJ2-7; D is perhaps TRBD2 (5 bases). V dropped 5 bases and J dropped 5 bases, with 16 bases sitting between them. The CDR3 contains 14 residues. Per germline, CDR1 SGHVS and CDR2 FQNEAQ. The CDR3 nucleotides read TGTGCCAGCAGCCTAGGCGGGCGCCCCCACGAGCAGTACTTC. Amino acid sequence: CASSLGGRPHEQYF.

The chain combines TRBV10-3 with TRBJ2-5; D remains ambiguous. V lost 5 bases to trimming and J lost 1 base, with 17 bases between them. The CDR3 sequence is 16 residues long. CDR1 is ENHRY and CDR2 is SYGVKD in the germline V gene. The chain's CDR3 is CAISPLKESFQETQYF. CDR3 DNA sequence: TGTGCCATCAGTCCCCTAAAGGAGAGTTTCCAAGAGACCCAGTACTTC.

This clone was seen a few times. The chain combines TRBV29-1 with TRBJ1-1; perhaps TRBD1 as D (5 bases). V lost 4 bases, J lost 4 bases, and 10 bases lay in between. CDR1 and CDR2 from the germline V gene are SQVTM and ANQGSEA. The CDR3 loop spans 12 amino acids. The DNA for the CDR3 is TGCAGCGTTGGCACCGGGGGCACTGAAGCTTTCTTT. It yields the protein CSVGTGGTEAFF. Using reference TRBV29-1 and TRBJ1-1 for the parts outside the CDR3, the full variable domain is SAVISQKPSRDICQRGTSLTIQCQVDSQVTMMFWYRQQPGQSLTLIATANQGSEATYESGFVIDKFPISRPNLTFSTLTVSNMSPEDSSIYLCSVGTGGTEAFFGQGTRLTVV.

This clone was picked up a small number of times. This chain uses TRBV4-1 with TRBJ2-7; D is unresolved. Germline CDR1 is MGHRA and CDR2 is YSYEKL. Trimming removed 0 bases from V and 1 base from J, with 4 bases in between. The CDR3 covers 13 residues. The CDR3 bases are TGCGCCAGCAGCCAAGAGCGGTCCTACGAGCAGTACTTC. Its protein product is CASSQERSYEQYF.

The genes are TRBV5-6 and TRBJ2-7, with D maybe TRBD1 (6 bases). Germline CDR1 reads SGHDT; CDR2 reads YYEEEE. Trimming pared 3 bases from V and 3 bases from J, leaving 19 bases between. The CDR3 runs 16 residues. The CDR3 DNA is TGTGCCAGCAGCTCAAACTCAGGGGAGAGCTTCTACGAGCAGTACTTC. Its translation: CASSSNSGESFYEQYF. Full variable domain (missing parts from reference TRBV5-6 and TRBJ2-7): DAGVTQSPTHLIKTRGQQVTLRCSPKSGHDTVSWYQQALGQGPQFIFQYYEEEERQRGNFPDRFSGHQFPNYSSELNVNALLLGDSALYLCASSSNSGESFYEQYFGPGTRLTVT.

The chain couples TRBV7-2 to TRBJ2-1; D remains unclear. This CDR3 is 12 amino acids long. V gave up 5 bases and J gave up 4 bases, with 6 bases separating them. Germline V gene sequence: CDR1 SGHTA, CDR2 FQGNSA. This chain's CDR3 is CASSPRYNEQFF. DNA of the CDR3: TGTGCCAGCAGCCCACGGTACAATGAGCAGTTCTTC.

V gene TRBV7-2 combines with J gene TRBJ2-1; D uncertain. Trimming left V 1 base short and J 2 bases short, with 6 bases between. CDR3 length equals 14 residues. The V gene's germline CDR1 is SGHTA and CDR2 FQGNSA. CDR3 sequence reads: CASSLVAAYNEQFF. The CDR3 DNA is TGTGCCAGCAGCTTAGTAGCAGCCTACAATGAGCAGTTCTTC.

CDR3 sequence: CAISDNLVPGELFF. The CDR3 DNA is TGTGCCATTTCGGACAATCTGGTCCCCGGGGAGCTGTTTTTT. This chain uses TRBV7-9 with TRBJ2-2; the D gene is possibly TRBD1 (5 bases). V lost 10 bases to trimming and J lost 6 bases, with 18 bases between them. Germline V gene data show CDR1 as SEHNR and CDR2 as FQNEAQ (reference sequence). This CDR3 region has 14 residues. Full variable domain (missing parts from reference TRBV7-9 and TRBJ2-2): DTGVSQNPRHKITKRGQNVTFRCDPISEHNRLYWYRQTLGQGPEFLTYFQNEAQLEKSRLLSDRFSAERPKGSFSTLEIQRTEQGDSAMYLCAISDNLVPGELFFGEGSRLTVL.

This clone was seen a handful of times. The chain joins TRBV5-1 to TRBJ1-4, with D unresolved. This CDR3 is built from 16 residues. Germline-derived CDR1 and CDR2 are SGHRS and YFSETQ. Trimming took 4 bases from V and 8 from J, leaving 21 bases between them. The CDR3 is CASSLYPIPGEEKLFF. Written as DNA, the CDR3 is TGCGCCAGCAGCCTCTACCCAATTCCTGGGGAGGAAAAACTGTTTTTT.

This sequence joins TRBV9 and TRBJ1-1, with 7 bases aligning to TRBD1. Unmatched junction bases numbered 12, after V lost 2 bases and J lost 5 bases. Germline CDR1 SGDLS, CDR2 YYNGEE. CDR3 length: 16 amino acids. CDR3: CASSVQEGALQTEAFF. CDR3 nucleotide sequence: TGTGCCAGCAGCGTGCAGGAGGGGGCGCTTCAGACTGAAGCTTTCTTT. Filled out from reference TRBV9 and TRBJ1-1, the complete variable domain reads DSGVTQTPKHLITATGQRVTLRCSPRSGDLSVYWYQQSLDQGLQFLIQYYNGEERAKGNILERFSAQQFPDLHSELNLSSLELGDSALYFCASSVQEGALQTEAFFGQGTRLTVV.

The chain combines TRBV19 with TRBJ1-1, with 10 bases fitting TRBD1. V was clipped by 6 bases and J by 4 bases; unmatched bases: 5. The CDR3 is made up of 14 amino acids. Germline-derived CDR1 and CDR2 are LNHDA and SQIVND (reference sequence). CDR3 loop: CASSHGQGGTEAFF. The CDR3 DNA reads TGTGCCAGTAGCCACGGACAGGGGGGCACTGAAGCTTTCTTT.